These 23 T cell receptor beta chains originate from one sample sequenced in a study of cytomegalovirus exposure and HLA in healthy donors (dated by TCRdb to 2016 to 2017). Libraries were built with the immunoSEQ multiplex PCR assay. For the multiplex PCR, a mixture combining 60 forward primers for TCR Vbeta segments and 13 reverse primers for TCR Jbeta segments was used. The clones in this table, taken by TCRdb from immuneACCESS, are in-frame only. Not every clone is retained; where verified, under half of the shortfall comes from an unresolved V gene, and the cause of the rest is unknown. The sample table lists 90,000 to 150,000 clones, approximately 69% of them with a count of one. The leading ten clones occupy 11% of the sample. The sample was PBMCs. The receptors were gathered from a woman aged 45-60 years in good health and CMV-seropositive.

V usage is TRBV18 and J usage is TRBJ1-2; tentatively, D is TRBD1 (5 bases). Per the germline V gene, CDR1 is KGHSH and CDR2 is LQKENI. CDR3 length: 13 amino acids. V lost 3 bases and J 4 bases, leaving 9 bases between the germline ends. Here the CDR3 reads CASSPFDSYGYTF. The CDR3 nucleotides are TGTGCCAGCTCACCGTTTGACAGCTATGGCTACACCTTC.

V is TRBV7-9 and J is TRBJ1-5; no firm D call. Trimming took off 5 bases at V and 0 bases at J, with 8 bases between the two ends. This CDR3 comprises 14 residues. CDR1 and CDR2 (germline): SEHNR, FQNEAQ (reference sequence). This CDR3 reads CASSPRDSNQPQHF. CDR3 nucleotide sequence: TGTGCCAGCAGCCCGAGAGATAGCAATCAGCCCCAGCATTTT.

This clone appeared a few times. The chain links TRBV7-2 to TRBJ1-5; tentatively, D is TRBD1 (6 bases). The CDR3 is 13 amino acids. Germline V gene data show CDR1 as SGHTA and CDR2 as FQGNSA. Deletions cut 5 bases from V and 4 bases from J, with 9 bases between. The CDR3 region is CASSQGQNQPQHF. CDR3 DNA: TGTGCCAGCAGCCAAGGACAGAATCAGCCCCAGCATTTT.

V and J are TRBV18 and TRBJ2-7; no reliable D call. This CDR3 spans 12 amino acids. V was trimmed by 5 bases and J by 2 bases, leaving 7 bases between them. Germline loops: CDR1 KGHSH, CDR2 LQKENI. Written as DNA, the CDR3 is TGTGCCAGCTCATCATACACCTACGAGCAGTACTTC. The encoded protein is CASSSYTYEQYF.

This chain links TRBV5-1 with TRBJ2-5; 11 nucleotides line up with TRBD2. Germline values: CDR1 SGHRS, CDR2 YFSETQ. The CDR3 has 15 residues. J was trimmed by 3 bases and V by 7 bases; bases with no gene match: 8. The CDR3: CASGDSGRVKETQYF. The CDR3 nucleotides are TGCGCCAGCGGAGATAGCGGGAGGGTGAAAGAGACCCAGTACTTC.

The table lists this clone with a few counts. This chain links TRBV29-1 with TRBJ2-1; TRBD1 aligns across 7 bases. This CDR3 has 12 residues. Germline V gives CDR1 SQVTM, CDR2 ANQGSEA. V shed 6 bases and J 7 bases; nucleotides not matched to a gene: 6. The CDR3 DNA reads TGCAGCGTCGGCCGGGACAGAAATGAGCAGTTCTTC. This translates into CSVGRDRNEQFF.

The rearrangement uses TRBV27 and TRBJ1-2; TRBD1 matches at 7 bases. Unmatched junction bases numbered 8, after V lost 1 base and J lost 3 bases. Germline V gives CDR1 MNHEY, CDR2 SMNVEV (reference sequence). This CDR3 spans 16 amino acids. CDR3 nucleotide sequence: TGTGCCAGCAGTTTATGGCCCCGACAGGGAGACTATGGCTACACCTTC. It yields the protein CASSLWPRQGDYGYTF.

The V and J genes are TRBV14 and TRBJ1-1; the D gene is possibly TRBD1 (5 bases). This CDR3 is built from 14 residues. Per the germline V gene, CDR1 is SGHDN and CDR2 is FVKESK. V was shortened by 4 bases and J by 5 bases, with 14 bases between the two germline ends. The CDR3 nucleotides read TGTGCCAGCAGCCTCCAGACCCGGGGGACTGAAGCTTTCTTT. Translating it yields CASSLQTRGTEAFF. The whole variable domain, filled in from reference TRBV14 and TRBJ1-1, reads EAGVTQFPSHSVIEKGQTVTLRCDPISGHDNLYWYRRVMGKEIKFLLHFVKESKQDESGMPNNRFLAERTGGTYSTLKVQPAELEDSGVYFCASSLQTRGTEAFFGQGTRLTVV.

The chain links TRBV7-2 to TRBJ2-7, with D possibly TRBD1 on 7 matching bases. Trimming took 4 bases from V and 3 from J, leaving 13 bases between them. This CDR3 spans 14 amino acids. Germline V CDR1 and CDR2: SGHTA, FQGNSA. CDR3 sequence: CASSYSRGDYEQYF. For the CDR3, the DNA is TGTGCCAGCAGCTACTCCAGGGGGGACTACGAGCAGTACTTC.

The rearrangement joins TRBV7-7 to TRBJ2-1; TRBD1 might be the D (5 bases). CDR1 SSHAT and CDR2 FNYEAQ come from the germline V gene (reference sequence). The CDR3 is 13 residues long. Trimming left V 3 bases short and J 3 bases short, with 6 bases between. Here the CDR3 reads CASSFDSYNEQFF. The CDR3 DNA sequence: TGTGCCAGCAGCTTCGACAGCTACAATGAGCAGTTCTTC. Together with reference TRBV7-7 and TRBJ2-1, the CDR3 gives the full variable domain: GAGVSQSPRYKVTKRGQDVTLRCDPISSHATLYWYQQALGQGPEFLTYFNYEAQPDKSGLPSDRFSAERPEGSISTLTIQRTEQRDSAMYRCASSFDSYNEQFFGPGTRLTVL.

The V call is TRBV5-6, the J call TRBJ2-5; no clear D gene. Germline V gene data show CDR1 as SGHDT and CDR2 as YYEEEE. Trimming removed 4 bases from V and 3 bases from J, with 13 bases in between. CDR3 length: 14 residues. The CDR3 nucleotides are TGTGCCAGCAGCCGCGGCGGTTTCGAAGAGACCCAGTACTTC. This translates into CASSRGGFEETQYF.

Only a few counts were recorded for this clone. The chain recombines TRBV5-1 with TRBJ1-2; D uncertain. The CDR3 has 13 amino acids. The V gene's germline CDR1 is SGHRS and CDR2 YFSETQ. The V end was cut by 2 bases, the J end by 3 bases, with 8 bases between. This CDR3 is CASSFGQDYGYTF. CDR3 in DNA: TGCGCCAGCAGCTTTGGTCAGGACTATGGCTACACCTTC.

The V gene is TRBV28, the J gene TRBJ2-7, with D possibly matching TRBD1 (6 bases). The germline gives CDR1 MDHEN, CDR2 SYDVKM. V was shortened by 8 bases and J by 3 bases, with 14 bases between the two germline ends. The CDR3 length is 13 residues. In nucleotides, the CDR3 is TGTGCCAGCTTAGGGACATCCAACTACGAGCAGTACTTC. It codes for CASLGTSNYEQYF.

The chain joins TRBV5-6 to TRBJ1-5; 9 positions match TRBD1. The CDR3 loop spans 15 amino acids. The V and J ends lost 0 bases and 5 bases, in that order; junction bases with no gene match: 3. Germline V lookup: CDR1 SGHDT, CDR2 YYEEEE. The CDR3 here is CASSLDRGRYQPQHF. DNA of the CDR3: TGTGCCAGCAGCTTGGACAGGGGGCGATATCAGCCCCAGCATTTT.

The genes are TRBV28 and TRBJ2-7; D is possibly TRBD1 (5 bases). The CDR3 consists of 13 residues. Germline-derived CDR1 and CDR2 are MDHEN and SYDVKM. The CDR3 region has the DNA TGTGCTAGCCACTATACTACAGGTGGCGAGCAGTACTTC. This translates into CASHYTTGGEQYF.

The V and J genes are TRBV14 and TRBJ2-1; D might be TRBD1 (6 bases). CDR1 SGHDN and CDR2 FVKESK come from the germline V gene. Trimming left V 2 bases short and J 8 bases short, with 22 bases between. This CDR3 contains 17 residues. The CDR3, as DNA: TGTGCCAGCAGCCAAATGGCAGGGGAATTGACTGGCGATGAGCAGTTCTTC. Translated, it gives CASSQMAGELTGDEQFF.

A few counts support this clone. The CDR3 coding sequence is TGTGCCAGCAGCCTCGACGGGTCCAGGGGCACAGATACGCAGTATTTT. Protein product: CASSLDGSRGTDTQYF. The chain combines TRBV5-6 with TRBJ2-3, with D perhaps matching TRBD1 (5 bases). V lost 4 bases and J 1 base, leaving 16 bases between the germline ends. CDR1 is SGHDT and CDR2 is YYEEEE in the germline V gene. The CDR3 is made up of 16 amino acids.

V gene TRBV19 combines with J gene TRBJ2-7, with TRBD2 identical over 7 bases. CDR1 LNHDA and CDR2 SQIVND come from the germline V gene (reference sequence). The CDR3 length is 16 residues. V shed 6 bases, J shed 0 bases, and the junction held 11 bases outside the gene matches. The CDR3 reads CASSSLRGVSSYEQYF. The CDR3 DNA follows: TGTGCCAGTAGCTCACTCCGGGGGGTATCCTCCTACGAGCAGTACTTC.

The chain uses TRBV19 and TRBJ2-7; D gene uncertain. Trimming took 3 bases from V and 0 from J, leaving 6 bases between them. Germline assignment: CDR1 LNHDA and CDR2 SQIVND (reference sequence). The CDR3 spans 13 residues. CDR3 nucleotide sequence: TGTGCCAGTAGTATCGCGGCCTCCTACGAGCAGTACTTC. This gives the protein CASSIAASYEQYF.

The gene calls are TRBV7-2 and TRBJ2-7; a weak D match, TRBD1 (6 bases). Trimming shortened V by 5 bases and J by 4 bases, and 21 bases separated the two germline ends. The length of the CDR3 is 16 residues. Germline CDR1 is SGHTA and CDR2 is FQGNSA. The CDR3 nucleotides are TGTGCCAGCAGCGCCACGGACAGCACCGTTTGGTACGAGCAGTACTTC. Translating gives CASSATDSTVWYEQYF.

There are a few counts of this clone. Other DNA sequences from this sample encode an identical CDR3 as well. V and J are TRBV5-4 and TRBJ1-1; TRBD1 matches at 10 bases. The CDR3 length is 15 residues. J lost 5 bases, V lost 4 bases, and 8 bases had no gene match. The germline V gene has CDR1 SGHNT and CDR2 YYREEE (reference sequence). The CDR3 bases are TGTGCCAGCAGCCAAAGACAGGGGGCGAAAACTGAAGCTTTCTTT. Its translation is CASSQRQGAKTEAFF. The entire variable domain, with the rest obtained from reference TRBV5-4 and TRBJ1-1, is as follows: ETGVTQSPTHLIKTRGQQVTLRCSSQSGHNTVSWYQQALGQGPQFIFQYYREEENGRGNFPPRFSGLQFPNYSSELNVNALELDDSALYLCASSQRQGAKTEAFFGQGTRLTVV.

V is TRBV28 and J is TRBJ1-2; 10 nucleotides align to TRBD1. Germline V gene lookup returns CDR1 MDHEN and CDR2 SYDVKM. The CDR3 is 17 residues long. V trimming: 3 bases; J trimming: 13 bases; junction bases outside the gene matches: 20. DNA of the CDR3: TGTGCCAGCAGTTTTCTTTCTGGGGACAGGGGCGTTACGGCTTTCACCTTC. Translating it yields CASSFLSGDRGVTAFTF.

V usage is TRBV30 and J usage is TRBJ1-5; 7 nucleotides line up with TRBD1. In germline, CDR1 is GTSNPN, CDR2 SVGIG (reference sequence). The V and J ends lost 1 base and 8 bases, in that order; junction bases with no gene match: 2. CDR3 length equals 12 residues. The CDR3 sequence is CAWSGTGEPQHF. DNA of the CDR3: TGTGCCTGGAGTGGAACAGGGGAGCCCCAGCATTTT. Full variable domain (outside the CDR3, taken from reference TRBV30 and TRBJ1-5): SQTIHQWPATLVQPVGSPLSLECTVEGTSNPNLYWYRQAAGRGLQLLFYSVGIGQISSEVPQNLSASRPQDRQFILSSKKLLLSDSGFYLCAWSGTGEPQHFGDGTRLSIL.